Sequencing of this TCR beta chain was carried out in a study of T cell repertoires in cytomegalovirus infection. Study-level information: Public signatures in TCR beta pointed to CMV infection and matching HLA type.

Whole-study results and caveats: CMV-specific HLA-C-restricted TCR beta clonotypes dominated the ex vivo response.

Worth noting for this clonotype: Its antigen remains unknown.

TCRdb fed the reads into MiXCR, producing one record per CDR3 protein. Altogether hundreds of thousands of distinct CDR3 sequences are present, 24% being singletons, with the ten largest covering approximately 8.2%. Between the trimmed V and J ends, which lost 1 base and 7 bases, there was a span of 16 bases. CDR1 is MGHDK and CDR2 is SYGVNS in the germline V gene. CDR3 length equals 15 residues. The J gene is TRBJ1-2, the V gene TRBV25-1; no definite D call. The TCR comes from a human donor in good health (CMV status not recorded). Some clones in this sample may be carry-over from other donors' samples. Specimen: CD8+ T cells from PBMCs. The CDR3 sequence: CASSESSQNLAGYTF. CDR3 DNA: TGTGCCAGCAGTGAATCCTCACAGAATCTGGCTGGCTACACCTTC.